This T cell receptor beta chain emerged from a study of T-cell reconstitution after alpha-beta-depleted transplantation in children (dated by TCRdb to about 2016). Regarding the research as a whole: Using TCR repertoire profiling, the study followed T-cell immune reconstitution in a quantitative way in children after TCRalphabeta/CD19-depleted allogeneic hematopoietic cell transplantation.

V and J lose 0 bases and 6 bases, and a span of 3 bases separates them. The CDR3 covers 12 residues, taking in both the cysteine and the phenylalanine. Only the CDR3 region is kept as DNA, spanning 36 bases read in frame from base 1. Looking up the germline V gene yields CDR1 SGDLS and CDR2 YYNGEE. This clonotype was seen a handful of times. The specificity of this receptor is unknown. The record has no base qualities; no much larger clone is one base away. Libraries were prepared through PCR. Sequenced using an Illumina HiSeq 2500. To normalize quantification of the TCRbeta repertoire, the TCR libraries were built with molecular barcoding that relied on unique molecular identifiers. Using fastp at Q25 and MiXCR, TCRdb reprocessed the public reads and kept productive beta chains. All rows with the same CDR3 protein become a single entry with the most common DNA and genes. Across this sample there are about 600,000 distinct CDR3 sequences, with approximately 10% seen only once. The top ten clonotypes cover roughly 3.9% of the sample.

This sequence originates from a human donor who donated a stem cell graft to a child with acute myeloid leukemia. The material was PBMCs from the stem cell graft donor, obtained from the stem cell graft. The chain links TRBV9 with TRBJ2-2, with the D gene call left open. The DNA sequence reads TGTGCCAGCAGCGTAGTTGCCGGGGAGCTGTTTTTT. Its product reads: CASSVVAGELFF.